Following are 3 T cell receptor beta chains from one sample sequenced in a study of identical twins. Each CDR3 protein is one row after TCRdb ran MiXCR on the 5' RACE reads. The sample yields some 200,000 distinct CDR3 sequences, 6.5% to 8.5% seen once. The data were also submitted as part of a second study, on yellow fever vaccine responses in identical twins.

Sequenced input: memory (CD45RO+) T cells sorted from blood. The receptors here all came from a woman aged 18-30 years in good health.

This clonotype occurred a few times. The chain links TRBV6-1 to TRBJ2-1; TRBD2 aligns across 16 bases. This CDR3 contains 20 residues. Germline CDR1 is MNHNS and CDR2 is SASEGT. Trimming at V came to 2 bases and at J to 7 bases, leaving 14 bases not matched to a gene. Written as DNA, the CDR3 is TGTGCCAGCAGTGAATCCGGGACTAGCGGGGGGGCGTGGGGTTGGAATGAGCAGTTCTTC. It translates to CASSESGTSGGAWGWNEQFF.

This clonotype was detected a few times. V is TRBV6-1 and J is TRBJ2-3; 8 nucleotides line up with TRBD1. The germline V gene encodes CDR1 MNHNS and CDR2 SASEGT. With 5 bases clipped from V and 6 bases from J, the junction kept 10 bases outside the gene matches. The CDR3 sequence is 15 residues long. Here the CDR3 DNA reads TGTGCCAGCAGTCGACAGGGGTTGCCAAGCGATACGCAGTATTTT. It translates to CASSRQGLPSDTQYF.

This clonotype has only a few counts. This rearrangement joins TRBV2 to TRBJ1-6, with D possibly TRBD1 on 6 matching bases. Germline CDR1 is SNHLY and CDR2 is FYNNEI. This CDR3 has 13 amino acids. V was trimmed by 5 bases and J by 8 bases, leaving 10 bases between them. CDR3 bases: TGTGCCAGCAGTCAGGGGTTTGATTCACCCCTCCACTTT. As protein: CASSQGFDSPLHF.